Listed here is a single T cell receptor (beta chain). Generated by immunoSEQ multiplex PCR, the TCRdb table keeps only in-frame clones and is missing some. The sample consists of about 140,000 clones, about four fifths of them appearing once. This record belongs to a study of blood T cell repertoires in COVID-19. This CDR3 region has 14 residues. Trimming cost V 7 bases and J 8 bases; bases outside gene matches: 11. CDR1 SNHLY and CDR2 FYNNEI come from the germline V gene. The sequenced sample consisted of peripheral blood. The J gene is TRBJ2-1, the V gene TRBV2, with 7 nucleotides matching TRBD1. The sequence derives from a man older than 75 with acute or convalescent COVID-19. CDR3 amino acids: CASNKGQLGHEQFF. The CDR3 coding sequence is TGTGCCAGCAATAAGGGACAGCTTGGCCATGAGCAGTTCTTC. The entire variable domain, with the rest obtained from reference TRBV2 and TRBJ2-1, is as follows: EPEVTQTPSHQVTQMGQEVILRCVPISNHLYFYWYRQILGQKVEFLVSFYNNEISEKSEIFDDQFSVERPDGSNFTLKIRSTKLEDSAMYFCASNKGQLGHEQFFGPGTRLTVL.